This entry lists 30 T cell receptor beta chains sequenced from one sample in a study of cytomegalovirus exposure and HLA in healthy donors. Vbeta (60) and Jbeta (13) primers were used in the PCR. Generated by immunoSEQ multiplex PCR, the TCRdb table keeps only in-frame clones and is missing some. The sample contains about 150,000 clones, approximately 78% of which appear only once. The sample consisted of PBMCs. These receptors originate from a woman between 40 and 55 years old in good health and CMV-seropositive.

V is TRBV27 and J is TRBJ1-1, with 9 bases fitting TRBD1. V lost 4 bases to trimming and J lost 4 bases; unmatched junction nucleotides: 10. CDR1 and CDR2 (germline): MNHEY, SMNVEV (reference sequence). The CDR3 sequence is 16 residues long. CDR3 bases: TGTGCCAGCAGTTCCACTCTGACAGGGGGTGGCACTGAAGCTTTCTTT. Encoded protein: CASSSTLTGGGTEAFF.

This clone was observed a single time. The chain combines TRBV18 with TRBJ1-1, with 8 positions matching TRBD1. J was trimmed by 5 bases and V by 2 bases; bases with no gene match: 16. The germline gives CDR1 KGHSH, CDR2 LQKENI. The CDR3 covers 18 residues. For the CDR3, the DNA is TGTGCCAGCTCACCAAGAGGGGGCAGGGGGCCCCGTGGAACTGAAGCTTTCTTT. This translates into CASSPRGGRGPRGTEAFF.

CDR3 nucleotide sequence: TGTGCCAGCAGCCCAAGACTACAGGGGAGCTCCTACGAGCAGTACTTC. Protein product: CASSPRLQGSSYEQYF. V is TRBV13 and J is TRBJ2-7, with 7 positions matching TRBD1. Trimming cost V 5 bases and J 0 bases; bases outside gene matches: 10. This CDR3 comprises 16 residues. Germline V gene sequence: CDR1 PRHDT, CDR2 FYEKMQ (reference sequence).

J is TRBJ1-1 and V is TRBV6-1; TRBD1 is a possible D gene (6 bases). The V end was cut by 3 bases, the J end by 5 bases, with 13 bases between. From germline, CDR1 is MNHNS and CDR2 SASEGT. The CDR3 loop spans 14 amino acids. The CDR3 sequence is CASSDFLRGTEAFF. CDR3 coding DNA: TGTGCCAGCAGTGATTTTCTCAGGGGAACTGAAGCTTTCTTT.

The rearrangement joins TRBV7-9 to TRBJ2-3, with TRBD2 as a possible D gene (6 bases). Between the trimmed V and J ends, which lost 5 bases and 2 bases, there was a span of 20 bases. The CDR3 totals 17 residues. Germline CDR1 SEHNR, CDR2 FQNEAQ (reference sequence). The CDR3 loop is CASSPERVGGITDTQYF. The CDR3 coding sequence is TGTGCCAGCAGCCCTGAAAGGGTTGGAGGGATCACAGATACGCAGTATTTT. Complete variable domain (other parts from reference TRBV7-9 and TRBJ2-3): DTGVSQNPRHKITKRGQNVTFRCDPISEHNRLYWYRQTLGQGPEFLTYFQNEAQLEKSRLLSDRFSAERPKGSFSTLEIQRTEQGDSAMYLCASSPERVGGITDTQYFGPGTRLTVL.

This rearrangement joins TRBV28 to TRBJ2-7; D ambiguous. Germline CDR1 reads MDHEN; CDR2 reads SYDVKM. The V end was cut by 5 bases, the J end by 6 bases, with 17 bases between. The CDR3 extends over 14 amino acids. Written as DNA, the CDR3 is TGTGCCAGCAGTCCGGGTACCCCGTGGCTCGAGCAGTACTTC. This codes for CASSPGTPWLEQYF.

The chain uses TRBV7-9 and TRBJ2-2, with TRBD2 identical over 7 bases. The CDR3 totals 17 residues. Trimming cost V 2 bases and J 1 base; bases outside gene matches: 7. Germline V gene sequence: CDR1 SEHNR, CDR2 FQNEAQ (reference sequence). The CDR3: CASSLSLLAENTGELFF. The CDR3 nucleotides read TGTGCCAGCAGCTTAAGCCTTCTAGCGGAGAACACCGGGGAGCTGTTTTTT.

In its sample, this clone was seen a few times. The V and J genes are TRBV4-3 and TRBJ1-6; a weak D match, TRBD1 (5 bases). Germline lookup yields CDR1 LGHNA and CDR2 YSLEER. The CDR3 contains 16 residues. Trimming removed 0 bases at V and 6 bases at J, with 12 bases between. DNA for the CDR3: TGCGCCAGCAGCCAAGAAGTACAGGCCAGTAATTCACCCCTCCACTTT. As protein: CASSQEVQASNSPLHF.

CDR3 sequence: CASSLTGGGTGELFF. CDR3 nucleotide sequence: TGTGCCAGCAGCTTGACAGGGGGGGGGACCGGGGAGCTGTTTTTT. The rearrangement links TRBV7-2 to TRBJ2-2, with 9 bases aligning to TRBD1. V shed 3 bases, J shed 5 bases, and the junction held 4 bases outside the gene matches. The CDR3 has 15 residues. Germline-derived CDR1 and CDR2 are SGHTA and FQGNSA.

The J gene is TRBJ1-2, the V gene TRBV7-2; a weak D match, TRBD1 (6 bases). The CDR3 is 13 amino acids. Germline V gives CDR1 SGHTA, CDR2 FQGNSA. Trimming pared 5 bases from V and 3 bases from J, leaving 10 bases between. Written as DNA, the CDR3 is TGTGCCAGCAGCGAAGGGGGGGACTATGGCTACACCTTC. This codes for CASSEGGDYGYTF.

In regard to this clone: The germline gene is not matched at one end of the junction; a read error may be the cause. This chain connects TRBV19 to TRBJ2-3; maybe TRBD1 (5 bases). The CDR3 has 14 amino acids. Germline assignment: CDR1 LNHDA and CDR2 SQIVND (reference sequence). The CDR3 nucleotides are TGTGCCAGTAGGAAGGGGCCAGATACGCAGTATTCTCTCTTT. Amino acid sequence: CASRKGPDTQYSLF.

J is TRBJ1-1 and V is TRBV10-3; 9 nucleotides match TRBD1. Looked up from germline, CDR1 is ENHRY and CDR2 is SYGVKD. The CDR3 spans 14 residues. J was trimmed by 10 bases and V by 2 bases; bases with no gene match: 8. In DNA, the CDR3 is TGTGCCATCAGTGAGGCAATTGCGGACAGGGGAGCTTTCTTT. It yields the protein CAISEAIADRGAFF.

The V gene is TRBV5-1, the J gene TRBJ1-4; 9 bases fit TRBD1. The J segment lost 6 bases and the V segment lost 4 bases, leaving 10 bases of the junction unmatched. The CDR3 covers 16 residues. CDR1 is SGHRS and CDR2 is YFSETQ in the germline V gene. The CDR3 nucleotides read TGCGCCAGCAGCCGCGGACAGGGGCTAGTCGATGAAAAACTGTTTTTT. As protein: CASSRGQGLVDEKLFF.

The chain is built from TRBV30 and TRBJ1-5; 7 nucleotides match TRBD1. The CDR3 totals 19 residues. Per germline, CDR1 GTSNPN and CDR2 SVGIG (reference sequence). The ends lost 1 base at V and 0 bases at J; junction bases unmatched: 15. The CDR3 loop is CAWSGRDSRTHYSNQPQHF. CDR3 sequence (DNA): TGTGCCTGGAGTGGCCGGGACAGCCGTACTCATTATAGCAATCAGCCCCAGCATTTT.

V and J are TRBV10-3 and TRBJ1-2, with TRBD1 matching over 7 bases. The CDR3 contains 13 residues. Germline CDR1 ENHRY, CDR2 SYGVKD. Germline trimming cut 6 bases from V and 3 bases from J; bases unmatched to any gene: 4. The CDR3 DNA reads TGTGCCATCAGCCAGGGGGTTGACTATGGCTACACCTTC. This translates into CAISQGVDYGYTF.

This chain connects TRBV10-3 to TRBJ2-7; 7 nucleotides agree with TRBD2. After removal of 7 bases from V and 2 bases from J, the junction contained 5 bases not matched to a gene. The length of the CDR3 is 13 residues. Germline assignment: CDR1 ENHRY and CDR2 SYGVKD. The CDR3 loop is CAITTGLTYEQYF. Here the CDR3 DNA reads TGTGCCATCACCACGGGACTAACCTACGAGCAGTACTTC.

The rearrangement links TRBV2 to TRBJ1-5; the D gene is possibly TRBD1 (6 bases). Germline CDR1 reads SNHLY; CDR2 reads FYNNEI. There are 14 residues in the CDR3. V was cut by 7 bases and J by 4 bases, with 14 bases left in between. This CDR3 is CASTPGGANQPQHF. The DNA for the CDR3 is TGTGCCAGCACCCCGGGGGGGGCGAATCAGCCCCAGCATTTT.

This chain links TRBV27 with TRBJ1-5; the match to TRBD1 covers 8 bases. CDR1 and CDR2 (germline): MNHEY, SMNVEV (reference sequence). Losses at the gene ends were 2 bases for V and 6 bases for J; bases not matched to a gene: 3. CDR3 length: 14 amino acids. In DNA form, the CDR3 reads TGTGCCAGCAGTTTAGCTACAGGGGGTCAGCCCCAGCATTTT. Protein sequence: CASSLATGGQPQHF.

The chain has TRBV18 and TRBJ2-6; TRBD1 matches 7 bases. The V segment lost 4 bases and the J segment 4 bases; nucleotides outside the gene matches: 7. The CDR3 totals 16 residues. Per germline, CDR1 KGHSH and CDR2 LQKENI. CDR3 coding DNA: TGTGCCAGCTCACGTGACAGGGCCTCGGGGGCCAACGTCCTGACTTTC. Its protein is CASSRDRASGANVLTF.

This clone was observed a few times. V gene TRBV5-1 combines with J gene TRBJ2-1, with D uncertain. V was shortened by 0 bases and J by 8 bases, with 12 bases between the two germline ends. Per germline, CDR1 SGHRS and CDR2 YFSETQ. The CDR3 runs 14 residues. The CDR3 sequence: CASSLGLDGYEQFF. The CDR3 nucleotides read TGCGCCAGCAGCTTGGGGCTAGATGGCTATGAGCAGTTCTTC.

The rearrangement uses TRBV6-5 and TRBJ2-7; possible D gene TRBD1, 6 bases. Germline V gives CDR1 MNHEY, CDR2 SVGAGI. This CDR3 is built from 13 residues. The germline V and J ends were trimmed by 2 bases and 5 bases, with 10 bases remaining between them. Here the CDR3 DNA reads TGTGCCAGCAGTTACAACAGGGCGGACGAGCAGTACTTC. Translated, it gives CASSYNRADEQYF.

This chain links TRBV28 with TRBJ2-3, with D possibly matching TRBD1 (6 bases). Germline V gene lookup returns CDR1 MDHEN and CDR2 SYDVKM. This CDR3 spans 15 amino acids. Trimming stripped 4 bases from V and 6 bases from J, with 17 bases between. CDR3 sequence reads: CASSSSGTIVDTQYF. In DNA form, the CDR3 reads TGTGCCAGCAGTTCCTCCGGGACAATCGTGGATACGCAGTATTTT.

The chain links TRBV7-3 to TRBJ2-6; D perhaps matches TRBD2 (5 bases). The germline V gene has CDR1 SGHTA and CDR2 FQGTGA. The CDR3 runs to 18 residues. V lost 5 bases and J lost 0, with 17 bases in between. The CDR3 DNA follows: TGTGCCAGCAGCCCTAGTTCCGGACTGAGCTCTGGGGCCAACGTCCTGACTTTC. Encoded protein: CASSPSSGLSSGANVLTF.

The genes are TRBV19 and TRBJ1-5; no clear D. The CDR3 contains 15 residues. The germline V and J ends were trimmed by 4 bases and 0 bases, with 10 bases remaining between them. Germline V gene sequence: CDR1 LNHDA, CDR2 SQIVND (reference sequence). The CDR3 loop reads CASSREFYSNQPQHF. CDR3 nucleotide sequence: TGTGCCAGTAGTAGAGAGTTTTATAGCAATCAGCCCCAGCATTTT.

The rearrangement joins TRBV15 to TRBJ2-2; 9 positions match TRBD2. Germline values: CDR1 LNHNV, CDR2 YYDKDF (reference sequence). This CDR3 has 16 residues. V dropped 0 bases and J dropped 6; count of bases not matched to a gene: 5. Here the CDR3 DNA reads TGTGCCACCAGCAGAGAAGGGGGACTAGCATCCGGGGAGCTGTTTTTT. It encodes CATSREGGLASGELFF.

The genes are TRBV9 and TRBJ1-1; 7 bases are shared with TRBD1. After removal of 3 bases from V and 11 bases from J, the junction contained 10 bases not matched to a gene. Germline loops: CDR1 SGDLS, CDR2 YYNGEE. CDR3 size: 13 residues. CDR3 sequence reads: CASSATTGSVAFF. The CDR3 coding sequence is TGTGCCAGCAGCGCAACGACAGGGTCTGTCGCTTTCTTT. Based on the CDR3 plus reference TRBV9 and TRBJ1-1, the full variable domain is DSGVTQTPKHLITATGQRVTLRCSPRSGDLSVYWYQQSLDQGLQFLIQYYNGEERAKGNILERFSAQQFPDLHSELNLSSLELGDSALYFCASSATTGSVAFFGQGTRLTVV.

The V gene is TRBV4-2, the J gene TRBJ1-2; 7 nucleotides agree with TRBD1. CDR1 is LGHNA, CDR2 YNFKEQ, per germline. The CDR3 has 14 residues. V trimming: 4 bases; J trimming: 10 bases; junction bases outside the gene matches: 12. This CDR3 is CASSPEVIGGLYTF. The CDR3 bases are TGTGCCAGCAGCCCAGAGGTGATAGGGGGCCTCTACACCTTC.

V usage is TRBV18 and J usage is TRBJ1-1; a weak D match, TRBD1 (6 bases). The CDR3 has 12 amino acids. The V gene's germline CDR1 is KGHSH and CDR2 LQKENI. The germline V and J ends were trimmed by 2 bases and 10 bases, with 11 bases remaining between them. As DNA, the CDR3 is TGTGCCAGCTCACCAAACAGGGAGGGAGCTTTCTTT. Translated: CASSPNREGAFF.

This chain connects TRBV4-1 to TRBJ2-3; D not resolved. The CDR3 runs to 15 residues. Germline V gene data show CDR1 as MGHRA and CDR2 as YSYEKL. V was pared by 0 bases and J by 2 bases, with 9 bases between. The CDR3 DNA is TGCGCCAGCAGCCAAGAGAGCGCCTACACAGATACGCAGTATTTT. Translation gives CASSQESAYTDTQYF.

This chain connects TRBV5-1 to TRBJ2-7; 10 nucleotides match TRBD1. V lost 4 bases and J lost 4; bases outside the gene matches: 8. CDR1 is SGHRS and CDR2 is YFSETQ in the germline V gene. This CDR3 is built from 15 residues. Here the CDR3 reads CASSDRDRGKYEQYF. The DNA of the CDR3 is TGCGCCAGCAGCGACCGGGACAGGGGAAAGTACGAGCAGTACTTC.